A single sample gave rise to the 18 T cell receptor beta chains below, sequenced in a study of blood T cells in healthy people across ages. Primers used in a second PCR of about 6 to 12 cycles were a sample-barcoded 5' primer and a J-beta primer mix. TCRdb reprocessed the 5' RACE reads with MiXCR, giving one entry per CDR3 protein. The sample lists approximately 350,000 distinct CDR3 sequences, about 52% seen once, with under 65% in the top ten. The sequencing input was blood. Receptor source: a man between 60 and 75 years old in good health.

In regard to this clonotype: A much larger clone differs from this one at a single base, so this may be a read error. The chain uses TRBV3-1 and TRBJ2-7; D is unclear. Germline V CDR1 and CDR2: LGHDT, YNNKEL (reference sequence). The CDR3 sequence is 13 residues long. V was trimmed by 5 bases and J by 7 bases, leaving 15 bases between them. CDR3: CASSSYSNNEQYF. The CDR3 DNA is TGTGCCAGCAGCTCCTACTCTAACAATGAGCAGTACTTC.

This chain uses TRBV4-3 with TRBJ2-5; D unclear. This CDR3 contains 11 residues. V was shortened by 4 bases and J by 5 bases, with 5 bases between the two germline ends. The germline V gene encodes CDR1 LGHNA and CDR2 YSLEER. CDR3 sequence reads: CASSLPETQYF. CDR3 nucleotides: TGCGCCAGCAGCCTCCCGGAGACCCAGTACTTC.

Concerning this clonotype itself: A single base separates this from a much larger clone, so it may be a read error. This chain links TRBV6-1 with TRBJ2-7; 8 positions match TRBD1. The germline V gene has CDR1 MNHNS and CDR2 SASEGT. There are 13 residues in the CDR3. For the CDR3, the DNA is TGTACCAGCAGCCGCAGGGGGCAAGAGGAGCAGTACTTC. Protein sequence: CTSSRRGQEEQYF.

This clonotype was seen a few times. The chain joins TRBV12-3 or TRBV12-4 to TRBJ1-2; D is ambiguous. Trimming pared 3 bases from V and 0 bases from J, leaving 5 bases between. The CDR3 covers 13 residues. CDR3 in DNA: TGTGCCAGCAGTTTCACATCTAACTATGGCTACACCTTC. Protein sequence: CASSFTSNYGYTF.

This chain joins TRBV29-1 and TRBJ2-7; TRBD2 might be the D (6 bases). Trimming shortened V by 7 bases and J by 0 bases, and 16 bases separated the two germline ends. CDR1 is SQVTM and CDR2 is ANQGSEA in the germline V gene. The CDR3 runs 14 residues. CDR3 coding DNA: TGCAGCGCCTCCCGGGGGTTAAGCTCCTACGAGCAGTACTTC. Translation: CSASRGLSSYEQYF.

The rearrangement links TRBV6-2 or TRBV6-3 to TRBJ2-5, with D possibly being TRBD2 (6 bases). The J call may be in error: the DNA end matches TRBJ2-7 better. This CDR3 is 15 amino acids long. CDR1 is MNHEY and CDR2 is SVGEGT in the germline V gene. For the CDR3, the DNA is TGTGCCAGCAGCCCCGGGACGGCGAGCGGGTACGAGCAGTACTTC. Translated, it gives CASSPGTASGYEQYF.

This clonotype was seen only a few times. V usage is TRBV6-5 and J usage is TRBJ2-5, with D possibly matching TRBD1 (6 bases). The last part of the DNA fits TRBJ2-7 better; the J call may be wrong. Germline V gene lookup returns CDR1 MNHEY and CDR2 SVGAGI. The CDR3 runs 13 residues. The CDR3 loop is CATSRDNGDEQYF. The CDR3 DNA reads as TGTGCCACCTCCCGGGACAATGGGGACGAGCAGTACTTC.

V usage is TRBV13 and J usage is TRBJ2-7; 8 bases are shared with TRBD1. The CDR3 totals 13 residues. V was clipped by 5 bases and J by 9 bases; unmatched bases: 9. Germline CDR1 is PRHDT and CDR2 is FYEKMQ (reference sequence). CDR3 amino acids: CASSHLTGAGQYF. The CDR3 nucleotides are TGTGCCAGCAGCCACCTGACAGGGGCGGGGCAGTACTTC.

The chain joins TRBV5-1 to TRBJ2-3; D may be TRBD2 (5 bases). V lost 4 bases to trimming and J lost 6 bases, with 9 bases between them. The CDR3 runs 12 residues. The V gene's germline CDR1 is SGHRS and CDR2 YFSETQ. The CDR3 nucleotides read TGCGCCAGCAGCCGGGAAGTTGATACGCAGTATTTT. This codes for CASSREVDTQYF.

This clonotype came up once. The V gene is TRBV5-4, the J gene TRBJ2-3; 9 bases agree with TRBD1. Germline CDR1 SGHNT, CDR2 YYREEE (reference sequence). J gave up 1 base and V 3 bases, and 6 bases lay outside the gene matches. This CDR3 is built from 16 residues. The CDR3 sequence is CASSSRTGAGTDTQYF. CDR3 coding DNA: TGTGCCAGCAGCTCTCGGACAGGGGCGGGCACAGATACGCAGTATTTT.

CDR3 amino acids: CASSQGGGESSYEQYF. Here the CDR3 DNA reads TGTGCCAGCAGCCAAGGGGGCGGGGAGAGCTCCTACGAGCAGTACTTC. V gene TRBV4-2 combines with J gene TRBJ2-7; maybe TRBD2 (6 bases). CDR1 and CDR2 from the germline V gene are LGHNA and YNFKEQ. CDR3 size: 16 residues. V dropped 1 base and J dropped 0 bases, with 13 bases sitting between them.

This clonotype was counted a few times. DNA for the CDR3: TGTGCCAGCAGTCACAGACTAGCGGAGTCCACAGATACGCAGTATTTT. Translated: CASSHRLAESTDTQYF. The V gene is TRBV27, the J gene TRBJ2-3, with TRBD2 identical over 9 bases. Germline V gene lookup returns CDR1 MNHEY and CDR2 SMNVEV (reference sequence). This CDR3 region has 16 residues. The ends lost 5 bases at V and 2 bases at J; junction bases unmatched: 8.

The chain joins TRBV9 to TRBJ1-2; a possible D gene is TRBD1 (5 bases). Trimming removed 2 bases at V and 4 bases at J, with 12 bases between. Germline assignment: CDR1 SGDLS and CDR2 YYNGEE. The CDR3 has 14 amino acids. The CDR3 is CASSVGGGVYGYTF. CDR3 sequence (DNA): TGTGCCAGCAGCGTCGGGGGGGGAGTCTATGGCTACACCTTC.

The chain carries TRBV7-8 and TRBJ2-5; D may be TRBD2 (5 bases). V was cut by 4 bases and J by 11 bases, with 11 bases left in between. CDR1 is SGHVS, CDR2 FQNEAQ, per germline. CDR3 length equals 11 residues. Here the CDR3 reads CASSSMWEQYF. As DNA, the CDR3 is TGTGCCAGCAGCTCCATGTGGGAGCAGTACTTC.

The chain recombines TRBV7-2 with TRBJ1-5; tentatively, D is TRBD1 (6 bases). This CDR3 region has 14 residues. Germline loops: CDR1 SGHTA, CDR2 FQGNSA. V lost 0 bases and J 5 bases, leaving 8 bases between the germline ends. CDR3: CASSLARGHQPQHF. CDR3 DNA: TGTGCCAGCAGCTTAGCGCGGGGGCATCAGCCCCAGCATTTT.

The J gene is TRBJ2-3, the V gene TRBV6-5, with 14 bases aligning to TRBD2. From germline, CDR1 is MNHEY and CDR2 SVGAGI. With 4 bases clipped from V and 4 bases from J, the junction kept 10 bases outside the gene matches. The length of the CDR3 is 18 residues. In nucleotides, the CDR3 is TGTGCCAGCAGTTCCGACCCCCCGGGACTAGCGGGAGCAGATACGCAGTATTTT. Translating gives CASSSDPPGLAGADTQYF.

The chain carries TRBV5-1 and TRBJ1-1; no firm D call. In germline, CDR1 is SGHRS, CDR2 YFSETQ. The CDR3 contains 15 residues. Trimming removed 2 bases at V and 6 bases at J, with 17 bases between. CDR3 DNA sequence: TGCGCCAGCAGCTTAGGGAGCCGGACGTCCGCTGAAGCTTTCTTT. Translated: CASSLGSRTSAEAFF.

The chain is built from TRBV20-1 and TRBJ2-1, with D perhaps matching TRBD2 (7 bases). Germline V lookup: CDR1 DFQATT, CDR2 SNEGSKA (reference sequence). The V gene lost 1 base and the J gene lost 1 base, with 17 bases spanning the gap. This CDR3 contains 17 residues. CDR3 DNA sequence: TGCAGTGCTAGAGGGGTTTCGGGGGGCGGTTCCTACAATGAGCAGTTCTTC. It encodes CSARGVSGGGSYNEQFF.